The 19 T cell receptor beta chains presented below share a single source sample, sequenced in a study of cytomegalovirus exposure and HLA in healthy donors. 13 Jbeta primers and 60 Vbeta primers were used for the PCR. Sequenced by immunoSEQ multiplex PCR; TCRdb stores in-frame clones only, minus some. The sample lists about 120,000 clones; 65% to 80% were seen once. Material: PBMCs. These TCRs come from a human donor in good health.

The chain carries TRBV6-1 and TRBJ2-4; D not certain. Germline CDR1 reads MNHNS; CDR2 reads SASEGT. This CDR3 is built from 17 residues. V was shortened by 3 bases and J by 3 bases, with 18 bases between the two germline ends. The CDR3 DNA reads as TGTGCCAGCAGTGAGAGTGCCCGAACCGGGTTCAAAAACATTCAGTACTTC. It yields the protein CASSESARTGFKNIQYF.

The chain uses TRBV5-1 and TRBJ2-3; 10 bases line up with TRBD1. The germline V gene encodes CDR1 SGHRS and CDR2 YFSETQ. Trimming removed 7 bases from V and 2 bases from J; junction bases left unmatched: 4. The CDR3 consists of 14 residues. CDR3: CASRDRGITDTQYF. The CDR3 nucleotides are TGCGCCAGCCGGGACAGGGGCATCACAGATACGCAGTATTTT.

This rearrangement joins TRBV7-9 to TRBJ2-7; possibly TRBD2 for D (6 bases). CDR1 is SEHNR and CDR2 is FQNEAQ in the germline V gene (reference sequence). CDR3 size: 15 residues. V shed 5 bases and J shed 6 bases, with 20 bases lying between them. Here the CDR3 reads CASSGPGETVLEQYF. The CDR3 DNA reads TGTGCCAGCAGCGGACCGGGGGAAACGGTCCTCGAGCAGTACTTC.

This clone occurred a few times. The chain recombines TRBV19 with TRBJ1-6, with D possibly matching TRBD1 (5 bases). V gave up 9 bases and J gave up 8 bases, with 11 bases separating them. The CDR3 runs to 12 residues. CDR1 and CDR2 (germline): LNHDA, SQIVND (reference sequence). The CDR3 sequence is CASRQYYSPLHF. CDR3 bases: TGTGCCAGCAGACAGTACTATTCACCCCTCCACTTT.

This chain joins TRBV5-5 and TRBJ2-7; unclear D gene. CDR3 length: 13 amino acids. The germline gives CDR1 SGHKS, CDR2 YYEKEE (reference sequence). The ends were cut back, 0 bases at V and 3 bases at J, with 7 bases in the middle. CDR3 coding DNA: TGTGCCAGCAGCTTGGCCCTAGGCTACGAGCAGTACTTC. Its translation is CASSLALGYEQYF.

This chain joins TRBV29-1 and TRBJ2-7; tentative D call: TRBD1 (5 bases). In germline, CDR1 is SQVTM, CDR2 ANQGSEA. The CDR3 totals 14 residues. Trimming took 0 bases from V and 2 from J, leaving 11 bases between them. For the CDR3, the DNA is TGCAGCGTTGAAGATCCCAGGGATACCTACGAGCAGTACTTC. Its translation is CSVEDPRDTYEQYF.

The gene calls are TRBV7-9 and TRBJ1-2, with a possible D match to TRBD1 (5 bases). The CDR3 spans 14 residues. CDR1 and CDR2 from the germline V gene are SEHNR and FQNEAQ (reference sequence). V lost 8 bases and J lost 2, with 15 bases in between. The CDR3 coding sequence is TGTGCCAGCGGCGGGGGGTCCTCCAACTATGGCTACACCTTC. As protein: CASGGGSSNYGYTF.

The chain joins TRBV27 to TRBJ2-1; a possible D gene is TRBD2 (5 bases). This CDR3 is 15 amino acids long. Germline CDR1 reads MNHEY; CDR2 reads SMNVEV (reference sequence). Trimming pared 1 base from V and 0 bases from J, leaving 7 bases between. CDR3 amino acids: CASSLWGASYNEQFF. The CDR3 bases are TGTGCCAGCAGTTTATGGGGAGCCTCCTACAATGAGCAGTTCTTC.

CDR3 protein: CSVGDRTYEQYF. The CDR3 bases are TGCAGCGTTGGGGACAGAACCTACGAGCAGTACTTC. The V gene is TRBV29-1, the J gene TRBJ2-7, with TRBD1 identical over 7 bases. The germline gives CDR1 SQVTM, CDR2 ANQGSEA. The CDR3 sequence is 12 residues long. With 4 bases clipped from V and 2 bases from J, the junction kept 2 bases outside the gene matches.

The chain joins TRBV28 to TRBJ2-7; possibly TRBD1 for D (6 bases). The V end lost 6 bases, the J end lost 1 base, and 13 bases lay between the germline ends. The V gene's germline CDR1 is MDHEN and CDR2 SYDVKM. The CDR3 is 14 amino acids. The DNA for the CDR3 is TGTGCCAGCAGCCAAGTAGGGGGATCCTACGAGCAGTACTTC. Translated: CASSQVGGSYEQYF.

V is TRBV4-2 and J is TRBJ2-7; 12 bases line up with TRBD2. Looked up from germline, CDR1 is LGHNA and CDR2 is YNFKEQ. The CDR3 length is 19 residues. With 1 base clipped from V and 2 bases from J, the junction kept 12 bases outside the gene matches. In nucleotides, the CDR3 is TGTGCCAGCAGCCAAGCCAGGACTAGCGGGATAGGTAGCACCTACGAGCAGTACTTC. Protein: CASSQARTSGIGSTYEQYF.

For the CDR3, the DNA is TGTGCCAGCAGCTTGGCAGGGTCGGCGGAGACCCAGTACTTC. This encodes CASSLAGSAETQYF. The V gene is TRBV7-7, the J gene TRBJ2-5; TRBD1 might be the D (5 bases). The germline V gene has CDR1 SSHAT and CDR2 FNYEAQ (reference sequence). This CDR3 is 14 amino acids long. V was pared by 3 bases and J by 5 bases, with 13 bases between.

The chain carries TRBV7-6 and TRBJ2-5; D possibly corresponds to TRBD1 (6 bases). Trimming left V 2 bases short and J 1 base short, with 11 bases between. Germline CDR1 reads SGHVS; CDR2 reads FNYEAQ. The CDR3 has 15 residues. For the CDR3, the DNA is TGTGCCAGCAGCTTACGACAGGACTCCCAAGAGACCCAGTACTTC. Its protein product is CASSLRQDSQETQYF.

The gene calls are TRBV27 and TRBJ1-3, with a possible D match to TRBD1 (5 bases). This CDR3 has 13 amino acids. Germline assignment: CDR1 MNHEY and CDR2 SMNVEV (reference sequence). Trimming left V 5 bases short and J 4 bases short, with 9 bases between. CDR3 sequence reads: CASSRGAGNTIYF. The DNA of the CDR3 is TGTGCCAGCAGTCGCGGGGCGGGAAACACCATATATTTT.

This chain links TRBV28 with TRBJ2-1; no clear D gene. The ends were cut back, 11 bases at V and 0 bases at J, with 5 bases in the middle. The CDR3 consists of 11 residues. CDR1 is MDHEN and CDR2 is SYDVKM in the germline V gene. The CDR3 DNA reads TGTGCCGCGGCCTCCTACAATGAGCAGTTCTTC. It translates to CAAASYNEQFF.

The chain links TRBV6-6 to TRBJ2-7, with D possibly matching TRBD2 (6 bases). The ends were cut back, 2 bases at V and 6 bases at J, with 11 bases in the middle. The CDR3 runs to 13 residues. Germline CDR1 is MNHNY and CDR2 is SVGAGI (reference sequence). The CDR3 DNA reads TGTGCCAGCAGTTACACCCCCGGGAGCGAGCAGTACTTC. Translating it yields CASSYTPGSEQYF.

This clone was counted a few times. This rearrangement joins TRBV28 to TRBJ2-7, with a possible D match to TRBD1 (5 bases). Germline V gene lookup returns CDR1 MDHEN and CDR2 SYDVKM. The CDR3 sequence is 15 residues long. V lost 1 base and J lost 3, with 13 bases in between. CDR3 DNA: TGTGCCAGCAGTTTATCCGGGCAGGGTGGCTACGAGCAGTACTTC. Amino acid sequence: CASSLSGQGGYEQYF.

The chain recombines TRBV27 with TRBJ2-5; 7 nucleotides match TRBD1. The end of the DNA fits TRBJ2-7 better, so the J call may be wrong. This CDR3 is built from 14 residues. Germline V gene data show CDR1 as MNHEY and CDR2 as SMNVEV (reference sequence). DNA for the CDR3: TGTGCCAGCAGTGCAAGACAGGGCTCCTACGAGCAGTACTTC. The encoded protein is CASSARQGSYEQYF.

The chain couples TRBV27 to TRBJ2-1; 11 nucleotides match TRBD1. V dropped 1 base and J dropped 4; count of bases not matched to a gene: 6. There are 17 residues in the CDR3. From germline, CDR1 is MNHEY and CDR2 SMNVEV (reference sequence). The CDR3: CASSLLGGTGGYNEQFF. CDR3 bases: TGTGCCAGCAGTTTATTGGGGGGGACAGGGGGGTACAATGAGCAGTTCTTC.